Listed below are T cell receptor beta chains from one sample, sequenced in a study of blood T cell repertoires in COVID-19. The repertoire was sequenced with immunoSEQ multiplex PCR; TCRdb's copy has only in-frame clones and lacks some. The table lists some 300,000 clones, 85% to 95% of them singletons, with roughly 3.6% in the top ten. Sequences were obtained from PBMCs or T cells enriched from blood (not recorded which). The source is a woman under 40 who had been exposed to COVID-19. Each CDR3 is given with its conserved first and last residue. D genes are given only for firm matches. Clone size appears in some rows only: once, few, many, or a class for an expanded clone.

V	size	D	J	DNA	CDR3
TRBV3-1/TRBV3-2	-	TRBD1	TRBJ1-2	TGTGCCAGCAGCCCCGGACAGGGGGCAGGTGGCTACACCTTC	CASSPGQGAGGYTF
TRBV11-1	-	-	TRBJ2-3	TGTGCCAGCACCACGAGGCCACGTTGGCAGGATACGCAGTATTTT	CASTTRPRWQDTQYF
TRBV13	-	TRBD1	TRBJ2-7	TGTGCCAGCAGCTCTTGGACAGGGGGAACCTACGAGCAGTACTTC	CASSSWTGGTYEQYF
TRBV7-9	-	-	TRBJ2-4	TGTGCCAGCAGCTTAGTCATGGAGGACATTCAGTACTTC	CASSLVMEDIQYF
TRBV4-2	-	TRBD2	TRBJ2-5	TGTGCCAGCAGCCGAAAGGCCGGTCGAGCGGGGGGGATCCAAGAGACCCAGTACTTC	CASSRKAGRAGGIQETQYF
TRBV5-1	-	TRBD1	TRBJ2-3	TGCGCCAGCAGCTCAGGACAGGGAGATGCAGATACGCAGTATTTT	CASSSGQGDADTQYF
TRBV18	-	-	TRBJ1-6	TGTGCCAGCTCACCCCATACCCGGGACAATAATTCACCCCTCCACTTT	CASSPHTRDNNSPLHF
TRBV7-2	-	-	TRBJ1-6	TGTGCCAGCAGCTTAGGGACAGCTTATTCACCCCTCCACTTT	CASSLGTAYSPLHF
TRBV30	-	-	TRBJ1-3	TGTGCCTGGACGACAGGTCTTGGAAACACCATATATTTT	CAWTTGLGNTIYF
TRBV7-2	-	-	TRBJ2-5	TGTGCCAGCAGCTCAGCCGCTAGGTACCAAGAGACCCAGTACTTC	CASSSAARYQETQYF
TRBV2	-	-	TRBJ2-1	TGTGCCAGCAGCCCTGAGGCTAGGAACAATGAGCAGTTCTTC	CASSPEARNNEQFF
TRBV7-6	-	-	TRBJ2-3	TGTGCCAGCAGCTTAGGGAGCCCCACAGATACGCAGTATTTT	CASSLGSPTDTQYF
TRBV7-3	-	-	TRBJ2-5	TGTGCCAGCAGCTTAACAGGGGCCAGGCAAGAGACCCAGTACTTC	CASSLTGARQETQYF
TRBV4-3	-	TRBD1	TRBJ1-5	TGCGCCAGCAGCCAAGATAGGAGGGGGCGACTTTCTCAGCCCCAGCATTTT	CASSQDRRGRLSQPQHF
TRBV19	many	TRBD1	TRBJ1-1	TGTGCCAGTAGTAGACAGGGTATAGGCACTGAAGCTTTCTTT	CASSRQGIGTEAFF
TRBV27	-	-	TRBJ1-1	TGTGCCAGCAGTTTATTGGTCCCCGGGGGCACTGAAGCTTTCTTT	CASSLLVPGGTEAFF
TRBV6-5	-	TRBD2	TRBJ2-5	TGTGCCAGCAGTTCTGGGACTAGCGGGGGGGGGACCCAGTACTTC	CASSSGTSGGGTQYF